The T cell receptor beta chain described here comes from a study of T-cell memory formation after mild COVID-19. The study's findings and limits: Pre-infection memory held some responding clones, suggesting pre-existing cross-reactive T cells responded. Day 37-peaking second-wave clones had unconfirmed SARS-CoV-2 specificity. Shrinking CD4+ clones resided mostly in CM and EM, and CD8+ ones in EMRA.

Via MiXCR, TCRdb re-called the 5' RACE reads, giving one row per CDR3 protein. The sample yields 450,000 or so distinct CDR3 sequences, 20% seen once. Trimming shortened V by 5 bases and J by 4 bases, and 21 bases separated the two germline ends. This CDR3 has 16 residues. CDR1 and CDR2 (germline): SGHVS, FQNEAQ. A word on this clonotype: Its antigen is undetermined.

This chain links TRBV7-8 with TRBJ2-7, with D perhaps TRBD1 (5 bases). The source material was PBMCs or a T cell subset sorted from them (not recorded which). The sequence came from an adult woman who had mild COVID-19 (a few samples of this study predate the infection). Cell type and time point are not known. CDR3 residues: CASSSRAPRKEYEQYF. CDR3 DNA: TGTGCCAGCAGCAGCAGGGCCCCCCGAAAAGAATACGAGCAGTACTTC.